The 6 T cell receptor beta chains listed next were all sequenced from one sample in a study of cytomegalovirus exposure and HLA in healthy donors. With 60 Vbeta and 13 Jbeta primers, the PCR was carried out. TCRdb's copy holds only in-frame clones and misses some; the assay was immunoSEQ multiplex PCR. The top ten clones hold roughly 1.4% of a sample with some 190,000 clones, 82% of them seen once. The sequenced material came from PBMCs. The receptors originated from a man in his forties or fifties in good health and CMV-seronegative.

The chain carries TRBV6-1 and TRBJ2-7; 7 nucleotides line up with TRBD1. The germline V gene has CDR1 MNHNS and CDR2 SASEGT. The V gene end was trimmed by 0 bases and the J gene end by 3 bases; junction bases not matched to a gene: 11. The CDR3 loop spans 17 amino acids. CDR3 bases: TGTGCCAGCAGTGAAGCGCAGGGACAGCCTGGAATCTACGAGCAGTACTTC. Translation gives CASSEAQGQPGIYEQYF.

This chain links TRBV11-1 with TRBJ2-3, with D possibly matching TRBD1 (5 bases). The length of the CDR3 is 14 residues. Per the germline V gene, CDR1 is SGHAT and CDR2 is FQDESV (reference sequence). V lost 5 bases to trimming and J lost 2 bases, with 11 bases between them. Here the CDR3 reads CASSDSFPTDTQYF. In DNA form, the CDR3 reads TGTGCCAGCAGCGACAGTTTCCCCACAGATACGCAGTATTTT.

The chain carries TRBV18 and TRBJ1-5, with D maybe TRBD1 (6 bases). The V gene lost 3 bases and the J gene lost 6 bases, with 9 bases spanning the gap. The germline V gene encodes CDR1 KGHSH and CDR2 LQKENI. The CDR3 is 13 amino acids. The CDR3 loop is CASSPTGTQPQHF. The CDR3, as DNA: TGTGCCAGCTCACCCACAGGGACTCAGCCCCAGCATTTT.

The chain links TRBV10-3 to TRBJ2-7; a possible D gene is TRBD2 (6 bases). The CDR3 runs to 13 residues. Looked up from germline, CDR1 is ENHRY and CDR2 is SYGVKD. The V gene lost 6 bases and the J gene lost 1 base, with 10 bases spanning the gap. The CDR3 spells CAISTGTSYEQYF. The CDR3, as DNA: TGTGCCATCAGCACCGGGACTTCCTACGAGCAGTACTTC.

V usage is TRBV5-4 and J usage is TRBJ2-5; 12 bases match TRBD2. Trimming removed 4 bases from V and 0 bases from J; junction bases left unmatched: 4. Germline loops: CDR1 SGHNT, CDR2 YYREEE (reference sequence). The CDR3 is 16 amino acids. The CDR3 is CASSPRLAGDQETQYF. The CDR3 nucleotides read TGTGCCAGCAGCCCCCGACTAGCGGGAGACCAAGAGACCCAGTACTTC.

The rearrangement uses TRBV11-3 and TRBJ2-3, with 9 bases aligning to TRBD2. V lost 4 bases, J lost 0 bases, and 2 bases stayed unmatched. Germline CDR1 and CDR2: SGHNT and YENEEA. The CDR3 has 15 residues. The CDR3 reads CASSSSGISTDTQYF. DNA of the CDR3: TGTGCCAGCAGCTCTAGCGGGATTAGCACAGATACGCAGTATTTT. Combining the CDR3 with reference TRBV11-3 and TRBJ2-3 gives the whole variable domain EAGVVQSPRYKIIEKKQPVAFWCNPISGHNTLYWYLQNLGQGPELLIRYENEEAVDDSQLPKDRFSAERLKGVDSTLKIQPAELGDSAVYLCASSSSGISTDTQYFGPGTRLTVL.